This note documents a single TCR beta chain sequence. The PCR ran on 60 Vbeta and 13 Jbeta primers. TCRdb's copy holds only in-frame clones and misses some; the assay was immunoSEQ multiplex PCR. Its listing shows under 150,000 clones. This sample was included in a study of cytomegalovirus exposure and HLA in healthy donors. Germline loops: CDR1 KGHSH, CDR2 LQKENI. Trimming removed 6 bases from V and 4 bases from J, with 15 bases in between. The CDR3 has 15 amino acids. The sample was PBMCs. The chain uses TRBV18 and TRBJ2-2; D is possibly TRBD1 (6 bases). This TCR came from a man aged 40-50 years in good health and CMV-seronegative. The CDR3 sequence is CASSHRVVSTGELFF. DNA of the CDR3: TGTGCCAGCTCCCACAGGGTGGTGAGCACCGGGGAGCTGTTTTTT.